This entry describes one TCR beta chain. Its specific antigen is unknown. One base away there is no much larger clone; base qualities are not given. V is cut back by 1 base and J by 4 bases, with 3 bases in the junction unmatched. CDR1 and CDR2, looked up from the germline V gene, are SGHTA and FQGTGA. Taken from cysteine to phenylalanine, the CDR3 has 15 residues. Just CDR3 DNA is preserved here, 45 bases in frame from base 1. Systemically healthy Caucasian individuals from Russia, approximately 39 in total and aged roughly 6 to 95 years, were included as donors. Approximately 9.3 milliliters of peripheral blood were collected from each donor into EDTA-treated Vacutainer tubes. Ficoll-Paque density-gradient centrifugation was used to isolate PBMCs, with at least 7 million per sample. Trizol reagent was used to extract total RNA from the PBMCs, yielding at least 5.5 micrograms per sample. For every donor, an aliquot of PBMCs went through flow cytometry to measure the percentages of naive CD45RAhigh/CD27high T cells.

The library was generated by 5' RACE. TCRdb records Illumina HiSeq 2500 as the sequencer. A second roughly 6 to 12 cycle PCR used a sample-barcoded 5' primer and a J-beta primer mix. A template-switch 5' adaptor carrying 12 random nucleotides introduced a unique molecular identifier onto each TCR beta cDNA molecule. Each sample yielded at least 3 million CDR3-containing paired-end reads. All of the RNA was converted into first-strand cDNA using the Mint cDNA synthesis kit, with a TRBC-specific oligonucleotide serving as the primer. After uracil-DNA glycosylase treatment, a first 18-cycle PCR used universal primers M1SS and BC2_uni_R on all cDNA. As for the original processing: For normalization, 1 million high-quality reads, each with a distinct molecular identifier, were randomly selected from each sample. Reads sharing molecular identifiers were discarded rather than binned into consensus sequences. MiTCR, run with a Q25 quality threshold and the strictest error-elimination algorithm, handled CDR3 identification, clonotype clustering and error correction. A nonparametric unseen species model with Euler transformation was used to estimate a lower bound on total TCR beta diversity. TCRdb redid the processing of the public reads, applying fastp at Q25 and MiXCR, and retained in-frame beta chains. Every entry covers one CDR3 protein and lists the most common genes and DNA from its rows. TCRdb, not the original authors, processed these V and J calls. Here the sample has 750,000 to 950,000 distinct CDR3 sequences; 25% to 30% occur a single time. Roughly 10% of the sample rests with the top ten.

The entry originates in a study of blood T cells in healthy people across ages (dated by TCRdb to about 2015). Describing the broader study: In model experiments, roughly one uniquely barcoded TCR beta cDNA molecule per two T cells was captured by template switching. Age-related changes in TCR beta repertoire diversity were measured in the study by deep sequencing normalized with unique cDNA molecular identifiers. Donors were grouped into four age groups: young (average 16 years), middle-aged (roughly 40), aged (about 60) and long-lived (about 90). For two donors (one aged 18 to 29 and one aged 80 or older), the study analyzed two additional independent replicas of 1 million unique cDNA reads from the same blood draw.

Points the paper makes about the study in general: A strong correlation was found between observed TCR beta diversity and the percentage of naive T cells measured by flow cytometry. Because the CMV infection status of the donors was unknown, age-related changes in expanded clonotypes may potentially have been confounded. Compared with the aged group, the long-lived group had more naive CD4+ T cells, fewer expanded clones and increased TCR diversity, suggesting age selection. As age increased, observed TCR beta diversity per million T cells dropped in a roughly linear way, and a significant reduction was already evident by age around 41. Because profiling used bulk unsorted PBMCs, naive and antigen-experienced compartments could not be compared conclusively. Estimates of total diversity from one million sequenced T cells were regarded as lower bounds and underestimates.

The data were also submitted as part of a second study, on T cells of mothers and their children. The second publication reports: Donors were nine systemically healthy Caucasian individuals: three mothers and their six children. cDNA synthesis used all of the extracted RNA, with roughly 1.5 ug of RNA in each 15 ul reaction. In the second PCR, the M1S primer introduced both the sample barcodes and 2-4 random nucleotides. Over 10 million TCR beta CDR3 reads came from each mother, compared with millions of reads from each child. In both related and unrelated pairs, thymic selection shapes the output of TCR recombination in a similar way, with inherited differences having only a minor effect. Normalized repertoire overlap in related mother-child pairs was always slightly higher than in unrelated mother-child pairs, but the difference was never significant. With a sensitivity of approximately 92 clones per million clonotypes, no persistent microchimeric T cell clones were detected. To look for features that set related mother-child pairs apart from unrelated individuals, the researchers ran deep NGS to compare the TCR beta repertoires of mothers and children. On average, the children were about 12 +/- 4 years old, while the mothers were around 40 +/- 4 years old. Libraries were sequenced on Illumina HiSeq 2000 with 100+100 nt paired-end reads after adapter ligation with NEBNext reagents. Mother and child libraries were prepared a month apart and sequenced in separate runs to prevent cross-contamination. For each donor, between about 450,000 and 2,300,000 distinct TCR beta clonotypes were identified. Naive TCR beta clonotypes were estimated from low-frequency clonotypes matched to each donor's FACS-determined naive share, without sorting.

The chain couples TRBV7-3 to TRBJ2-2, with 7 junctional bases fitting TRBD1. This clonotype originated in a woman aged 40 to 55 in good health. The sequenced sample was blood. The DNA sequence follows: TGTGCCAGCAGCTTAATGGGACAGAGCACCGGGGAGCTGTTTTTT. It codes for CASSLMGQSTGELFF.